This T cell receptor (beta chain) was identified in a study of glioma-infiltrating T cells after dendritic cell vaccination listed by TCRdb under 2016. Concerning the study at large: The cohort comprised approximately 15 glioblastoma patients from Phase I and II dendritic cell vaccination trials, 9 newly diagnosed and 6 with recurrent disease. Between about 2002 and 2012, patients were given autologous tumor lysate-pulsed dendritic cell vaccination. The vaccine was prepared from monocyte-derived dendritic cells that were cultured for approximately seven days with IL-4 and GM-CSF and then pulsed overnight with autologous tumor lysate. Three intradermal dendritic cell vaccine injections were administered to patients at biweekly intervals in the arm below the axilla. In glioblastoma patients vaccinated with dendritic cells, deep sequencing of TCR beta CDR3 regions served to measure tumor-infiltrating lymphocyte content and to compare repertoires between tumor and blood. Survival after dendritic cell vaccination was correlated with TCR sequencing metrics, including TIL content and tumor-blood repertoire overlap.

Overall study results and their limits: The cohort was small and heterogeneous, and full blood and tumor sets were available for few patients, with initial-recurrent tumor pairs available for even fewer patients. TCR clonality showed no direct relationship with survival, which suggests that a diverse polyclonal response may matter. After dendritic cell vaccination, a higher estimated pretreatment TIL content predicted longer time to progression and longer overall survival. The three-group TCR overlap response model was characterized as speculative, and prospective validation of the model was stated to be required.

Using the immunoSEQ assay, TCRB CDR3 regions were amplified from 1.5 to 2 micrograms of genomic DNA, or from all available DNA when less than that was on hand. The multiplex PCR relied on 60 forward primers for TCR V beta segments and 13 reverse primers for J beta segments. To estimate reads per starting template, synthetic control templates were spiked into each sample at limiting dilution. The Illumina HiSeq System generated 87 bp sequencing reads. In the paper's pipeline: PCR and sequencing errors were removed by merging closely related sequences with a nearest neighbor algorithm. TCR overlap was measured as the percentage of unique tumor TCR beta sequences that were also present in the peripheral blood of the same patient. Here the immuneACCESS table is served through TCRdb, limited to in-frame sequences with V and J called. Missing clones are a known gap in these copies; in checked studies unresolved V genes cover under half, and the rest lacks a known reason. The V and J calls and clone size come from that table; D and trimming were worked out from the DNA. The sample has about 82,000 clones on record, 85% to 90% of them singletons. In total, the top ten clones hold approximately 2.9% of the sample.

Concerning this clone itself: Its antigen has not been determined. Per-base quality was not reported, and no clone a single base away is much larger than it.

Patients were selected for having adequate residual fresh-frozen tumor tissue and more than two years of available survival data. Although molecular status otherwise differed among the glioblastoma patients, no patient had an isocitrate dehydrogenase mutation. PBMC were collected before vaccination, two weeks after the third vaccination, and at tumor progression if tumor progression occurred. The Qiagen DNeasy Blood extraction Kit was used for extraction of genomic DNA. Sequenced here: blood, sampled before dendritic cell vaccination. This receptor was taken from a human donor with glioblastoma.

The DNA is as follows: TGTGCCAGCAGTGGGCCGAGACAAGCCTACGAGCAGTACTTC. Its product reads: CASSGPRQAYEQYF. The chain is made from TRBV2 and TRBJ2-7; no D gene call is confident. A distance of 12 bases separates the germline ends of V and J, which lose 4 bases and 2 bases respectively. From the cysteine through the phenylalanine, the CDR3 covers 14 amino acids. CDR3 DNA is the only sequence kept; it has 42 bases, read in frame from the first base. CDR1 is given as SNHLY and CDR2 as FYNNEI, both from the germline V gene.